This TCR beta chain was recorded in a study of beta chain features in type 1 diabetes. Every bit of the isolated RNA underwent reverse transcription, so sequencing read expressed TCRB transcripts. The table came from immunoSEQ multiplex PCR; TCRdb's copy has only in-frame clones and leaves some out. This table has about 620,000 clones, 15% to 19% appearing once. Germline loops: CDR1 KGHSH, CDR2 LQKENI. The CDR3 sequence is 16 residues long. With V trimmed by 3 bases and J by 4 bases, 5 bases remained unmatched. Note on this clone: In the same sample, other DNA sequences code for this CDR3.

The source is a man between 18 and 29 years old in good health. The sequenced material came from naive CD4+ T cells from blood. V is TRBV18 and J is TRBJ2-7, with 14 bases that match TRBD2. The CDR3 spells CASSPPGLAGGYEQYF. CDR3 coding DNA: TGTGCCAGCTCACCCCCAGGACTAGCGGGAGGTTACGAGCAGTACTTC.